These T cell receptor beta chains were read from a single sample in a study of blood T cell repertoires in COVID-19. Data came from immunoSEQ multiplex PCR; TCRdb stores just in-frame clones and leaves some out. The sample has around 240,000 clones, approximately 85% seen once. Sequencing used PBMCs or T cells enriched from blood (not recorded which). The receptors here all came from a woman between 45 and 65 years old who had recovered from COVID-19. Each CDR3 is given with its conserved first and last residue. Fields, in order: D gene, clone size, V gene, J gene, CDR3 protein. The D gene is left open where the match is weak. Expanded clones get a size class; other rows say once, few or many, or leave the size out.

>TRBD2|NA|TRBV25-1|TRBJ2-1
CASRVAGDSYNEQFF
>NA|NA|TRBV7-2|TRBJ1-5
CASRGGSNQPQHF
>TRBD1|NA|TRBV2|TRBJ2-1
CASSRQGSSYNEQFF
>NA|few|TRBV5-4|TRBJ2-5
CATQLSALSTEETQYF
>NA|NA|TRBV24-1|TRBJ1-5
CATSVGTGNNQPQHF
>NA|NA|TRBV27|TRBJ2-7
CASRPGGPKNEQYF
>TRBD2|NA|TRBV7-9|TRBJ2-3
CASSPRLAGSDTQYF
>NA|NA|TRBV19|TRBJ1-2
CASRRDQSSYTF
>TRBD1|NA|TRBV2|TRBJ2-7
CASRGTGAYEQYF
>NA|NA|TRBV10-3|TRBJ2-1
CAISEQPSEPYNEQFF
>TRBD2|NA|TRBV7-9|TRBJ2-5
CASSPNPWWASGHQETQYF
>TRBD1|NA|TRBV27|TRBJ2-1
CASSLYGQGTEQFF
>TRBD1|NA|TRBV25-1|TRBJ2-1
CASSLLDRYGNEQFF
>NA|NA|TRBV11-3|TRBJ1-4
CASSLIRTGQREKLFF
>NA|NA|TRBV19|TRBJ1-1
CASTPGPGETEAFF
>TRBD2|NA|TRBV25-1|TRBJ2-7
CASSDGTRGLRTYEQYF
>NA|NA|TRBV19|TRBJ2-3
CASSRDKLRDTQYF
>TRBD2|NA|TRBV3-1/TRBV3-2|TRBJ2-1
CASSQGTSGRDRQFF
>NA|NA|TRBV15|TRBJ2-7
CATSQFKGKGYEQYF
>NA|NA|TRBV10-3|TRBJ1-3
CAIRAEQGRSPGNTIYF
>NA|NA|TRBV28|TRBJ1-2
CASSSSPTDRYGYTF
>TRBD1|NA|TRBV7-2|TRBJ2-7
CASSADRDQTYEQYF
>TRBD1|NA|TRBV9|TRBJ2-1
CASSVGQGRNEQFF
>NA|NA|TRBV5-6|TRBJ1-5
CASSLGLYGQPQHF
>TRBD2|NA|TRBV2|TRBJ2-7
CASRIPGAGAYEQYF
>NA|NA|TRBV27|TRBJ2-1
CAEGPSAYNEQFF
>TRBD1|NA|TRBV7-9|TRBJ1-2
CASSPTGGNLNYGYTF
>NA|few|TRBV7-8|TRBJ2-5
CASSLWRIQETQYF
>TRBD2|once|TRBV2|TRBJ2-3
CASSILAGGQDTQYF
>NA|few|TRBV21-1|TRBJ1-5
CASSIGTDNQPQHF
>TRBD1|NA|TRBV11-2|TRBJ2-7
CASSVGQGSYEQYF